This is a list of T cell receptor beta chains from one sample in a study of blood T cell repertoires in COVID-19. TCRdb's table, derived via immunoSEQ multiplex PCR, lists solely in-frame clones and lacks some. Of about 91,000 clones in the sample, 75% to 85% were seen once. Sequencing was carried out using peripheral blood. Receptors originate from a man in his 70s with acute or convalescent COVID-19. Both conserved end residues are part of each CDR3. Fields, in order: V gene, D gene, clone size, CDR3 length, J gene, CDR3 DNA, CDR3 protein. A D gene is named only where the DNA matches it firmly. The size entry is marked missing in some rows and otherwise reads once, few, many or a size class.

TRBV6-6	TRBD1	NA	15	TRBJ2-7	TGTGCCAGCAGTTACTCTGGGGACAGCTCCTACGAGCAGTACTTC	CASSYSGDSSYEQYF
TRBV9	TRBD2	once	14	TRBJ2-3	TGTGCCAGCAGCCCAGAGCGGGAAAAAGATACGCAGTATTTT	CASSPEREKDTQYF
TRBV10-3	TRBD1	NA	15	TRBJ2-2	TGTGCCATCAGCGACACAGGGGCCGGTACCGGGGAGCTGTTTTTT	CAISDTGAGTGELFF
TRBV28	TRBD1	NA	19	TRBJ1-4	TGTGCCAGCAGTTCTCAATTTCCGGGACAGGGTTGGACTAATGAAAAACTGTTTTTT	CASSSQFPGQGWTNEKLFF
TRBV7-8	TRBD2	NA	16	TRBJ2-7	TGTGCCAGCAGCTTATATCTTGGCGGGGGGGGATACGAGCAGTACTTC	CASSLYLGGGGYEQYF
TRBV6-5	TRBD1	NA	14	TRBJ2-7	TGTGCCAGCAGCCGGACAGGGGGTTTCTACGAGCAGTACTTC	CASSRTGGFYEQYF
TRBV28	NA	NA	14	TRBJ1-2	TGTGCTTCCTGGGGGGGGGCTCGACATAGTGGCTACACCTTC	CASWGGARHSGYTF
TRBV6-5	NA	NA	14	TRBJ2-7	TGTGCCAGCAGTTGGGCAGGGAGGAACTACGAGCAGTACTTC	CASSWAGRNYEQYF
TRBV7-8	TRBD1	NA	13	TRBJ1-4	TGTGCCAGCAGCTACGGGACAGCCGAAAAACTGTTTTTT	CASSYGTAEKLFF
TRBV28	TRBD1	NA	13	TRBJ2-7	TGTGCCAGCAGTTGGACAGGCGGATTGGAGCAGTACTTC	CASSWTGGLEQYF
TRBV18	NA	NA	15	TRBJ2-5	TGTGCCAGCTCACCACCGTCCAGGGGGGAAGAGACCCAGTACTTC	CASSPPSRGEETQYF
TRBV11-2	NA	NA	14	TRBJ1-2	TGTGCCAGCAGCTTAGGGCCGGGAAACTATGGCTACACCTTC	CASSLGPGNYGYTF
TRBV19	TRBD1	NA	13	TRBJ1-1	TGTGCCAGTAGGACAGGGGCCCCAGCTGAAGCTTTCTTT	CASRTGAPAEAFF
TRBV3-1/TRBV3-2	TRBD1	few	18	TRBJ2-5	TGTGCCAGCAGCCATTTAAGGGACAGGCATGTCTTACAAGAGACCCAGTACTTC	CASSHLRDRHVLQETQYF
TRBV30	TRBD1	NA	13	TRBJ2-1	TGTGCCTGGGCCGGGACAGGTAACAATGAGCAGTTCTTC	CAWAGTGNNEQFF
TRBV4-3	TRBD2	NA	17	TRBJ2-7	TGCGCCAGCAGCCAAGATCTGGCTAGCGGGGCCTCCTACGAGCAGTACTTC	CASSQDLASGASYEQYF
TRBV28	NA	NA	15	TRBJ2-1	TGTGCCAGCAGTCGGTACGGGCAGGGGGGCAATGAGCAGTTCTTC	CASSRYGQGGNEQFF
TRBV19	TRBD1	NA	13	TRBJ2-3	TGTGCCAGTAGTCCAGGGGGCCGGGATACGCAGTATTTT	CASSPGGRDTQYF
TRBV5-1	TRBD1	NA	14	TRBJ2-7	TGCGCCAGCAGCCGCGCGACAGGGGGCTACGAGCAGTACTTC	CASSRATGGYEQYF
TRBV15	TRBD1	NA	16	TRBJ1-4	TGTGCCACCAGCAGAGATCGACAGGGCGGGAGGGAAAAACTGTTTTTT	CATSRDRQGGREKLFF
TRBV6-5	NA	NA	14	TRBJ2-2	TGTGCCAGCAAACGGGGTATTTCGGGTGGGGAGCTGTTTTTT	CASKRGISGGELFF
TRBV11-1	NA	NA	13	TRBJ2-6	TGTGCCAGCAGCTCAGGGAAGGCCAACGTCCTGACTTTC	CASSSGKANVLTF
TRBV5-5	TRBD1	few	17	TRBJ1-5	TGTGCCAGCAGCTTGGGTTTAAAGGGACAGGGGAATCAGCCCCAGCATTTT	CASSLGLKGQGNQPQHF
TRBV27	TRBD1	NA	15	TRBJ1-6	TGTGCCAGCAGTTTCGTCAGGGGGCGAGGTTCACCCCTCCACTTT	CASSFVRGRGSPLHF
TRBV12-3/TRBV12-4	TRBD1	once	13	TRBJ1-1	TGTGCCATCTCCGGACAGGGGAGAACTGAAGCTTTCTTT	CAISGQGRTEAFF
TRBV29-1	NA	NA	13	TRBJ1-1	TGCAGCGTTGAATTAGCAGAGTTCACTGAAGCTTTCTTT	CSVELAEFTEAFF
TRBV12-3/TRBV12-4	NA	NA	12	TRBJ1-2	TGTGCCAGCAGCTCGACAATCTATGGCTACACCTTC	CASSSTIYGYTF
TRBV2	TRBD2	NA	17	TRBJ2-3	TGTGCCAGCAGTGTTCTGGGACTAGCGGGTAGCACAGATACGCAGTATTTT	CASSVLGLAGSTDTQYF
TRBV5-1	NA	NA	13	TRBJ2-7	TGCGCCAGCAGCTTTGGGGCGTCCTACGAGCAGTACTTC	CASSFGASYEQYF
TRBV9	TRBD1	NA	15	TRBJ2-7	TGTGCCAGCAGCAACCGGGACAGGGGGGGAGGCGAGCAGTACTTC	CASSNRDRGGGEQYF
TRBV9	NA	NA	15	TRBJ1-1	TGTGCCAGCAGCGCGCCCAGGGGTTTGAACACTGAAGCTTTCTTT	CASSAPRGLNTEAFF
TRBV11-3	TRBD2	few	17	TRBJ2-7	TGTGCCAGCAGCTTAGGACTAGCGGGCCTACTTCCAGGCGAGCAGTACTTC	CASSLGLAGLLPGEQYF